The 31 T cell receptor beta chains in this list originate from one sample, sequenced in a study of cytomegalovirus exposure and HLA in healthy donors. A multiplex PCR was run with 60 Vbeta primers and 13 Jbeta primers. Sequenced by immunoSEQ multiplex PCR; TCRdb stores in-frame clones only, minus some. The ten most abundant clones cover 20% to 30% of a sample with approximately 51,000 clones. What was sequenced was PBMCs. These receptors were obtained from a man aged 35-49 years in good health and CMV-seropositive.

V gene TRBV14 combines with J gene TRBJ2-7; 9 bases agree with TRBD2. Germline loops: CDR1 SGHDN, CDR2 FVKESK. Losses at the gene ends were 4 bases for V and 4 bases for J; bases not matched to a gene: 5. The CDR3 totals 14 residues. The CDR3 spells CASSLGLARYEQYF. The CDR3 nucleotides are TGTGCCAGCAGCCTGGGACTAGCCAGATACGAGCAGTACTTC.

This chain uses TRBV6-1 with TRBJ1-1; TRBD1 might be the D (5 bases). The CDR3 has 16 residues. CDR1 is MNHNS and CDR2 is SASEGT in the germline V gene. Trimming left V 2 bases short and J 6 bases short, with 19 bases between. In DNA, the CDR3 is TGTGCCAGCAGTGAACCCGCCTGGGACTTCCTTCCTGAAGCTTTCTTT. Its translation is CASSEPAWDFLPEAFF.

CDR3 in amino acids: CASSLGGTGALYTEAFF. CDR3 coding DNA: TGTGCCAGCAGCTTAGGGGGGACAGGGGCTCTATACACTGAAGCTTTCTTT. The chain carries TRBV7-9 and TRBJ1-1; 10 nucleotides align to TRBD1. V lost 1 base, J lost 3 bases, and 8 bases stayed unmatched. The CDR3 spans 17 residues. CDR1 is SEHNR and CDR2 is FQNEAQ in the germline V gene (reference sequence). Complete variable domain (other parts from reference TRBV7-9 and TRBJ1-1): DTGVSQNPRHKITKRGQNVTFRCDPISEHNRLYWYRQTLGQGPEFLTYFQNEAQLEKSRLLSDRFSAERPKGSFSTLEIQRTEQGDSAMYLCASSLGGTGALYTEAFFGQGTRLTVV.

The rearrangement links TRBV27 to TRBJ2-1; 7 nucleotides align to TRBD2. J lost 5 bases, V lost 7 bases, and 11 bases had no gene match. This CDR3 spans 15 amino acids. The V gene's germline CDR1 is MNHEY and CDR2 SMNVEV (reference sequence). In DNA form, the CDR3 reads TGTGCCAGCAATCCGCTAGCGGAGGCCCACAATGAGCAGTTCTTC. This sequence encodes CASNPLAEAHNEQFF.

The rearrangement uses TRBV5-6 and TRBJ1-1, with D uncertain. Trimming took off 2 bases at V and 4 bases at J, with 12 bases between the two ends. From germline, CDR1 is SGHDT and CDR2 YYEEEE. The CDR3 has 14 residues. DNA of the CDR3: TGTGCCAGCAGCTTTGGACTGCTGGGCACTGAAGCTTTCTTT. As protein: CASSFGLLGTEAFF.

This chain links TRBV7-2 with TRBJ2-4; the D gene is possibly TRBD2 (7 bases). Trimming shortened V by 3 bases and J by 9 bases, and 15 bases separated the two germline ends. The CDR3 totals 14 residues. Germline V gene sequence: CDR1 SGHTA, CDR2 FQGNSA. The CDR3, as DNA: TGTGCCAGCAGCTTGAGCGGGGAGGGGGTCATTCAGTACTTC. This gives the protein CASSLSGEGVIQYF.

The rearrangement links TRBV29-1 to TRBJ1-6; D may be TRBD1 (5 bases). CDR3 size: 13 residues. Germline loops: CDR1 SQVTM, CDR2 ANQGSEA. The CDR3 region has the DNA TGCATCCTACTATCTCCCAGGGAATCACCCCTCCACTTT. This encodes CILLSPRESPLHF.

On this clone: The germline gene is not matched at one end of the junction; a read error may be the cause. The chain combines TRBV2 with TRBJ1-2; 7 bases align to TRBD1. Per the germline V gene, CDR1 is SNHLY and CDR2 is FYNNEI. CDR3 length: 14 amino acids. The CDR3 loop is CASIEGAGILGYTF. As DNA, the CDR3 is TGTGCTAGCATCGAGGGGGCGGGTATTCTTGGCTACACCTTC. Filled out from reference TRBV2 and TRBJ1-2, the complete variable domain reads EPEVTQTPSHQVTQMGQEVILRCVPISNHLYFYWYRQILGQKVEFLVSFYNNEISEKSEIFDDQFSVERPDGSNFTLKIRSTKLEDSAMYFCASIEGAGILGYTFGSGTRLTVV.

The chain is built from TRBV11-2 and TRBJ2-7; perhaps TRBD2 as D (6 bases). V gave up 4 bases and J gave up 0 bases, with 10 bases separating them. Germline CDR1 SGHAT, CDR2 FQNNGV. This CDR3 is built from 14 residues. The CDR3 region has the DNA TGTGCCAGCAGCTGGGACTCGAGCTCCTACGAGCAGTACTTC. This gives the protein CASSWDSSSYEQYF.

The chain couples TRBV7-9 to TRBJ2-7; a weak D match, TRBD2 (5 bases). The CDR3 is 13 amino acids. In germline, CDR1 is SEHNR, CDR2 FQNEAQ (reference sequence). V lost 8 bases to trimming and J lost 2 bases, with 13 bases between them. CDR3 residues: CASEKEAAYEQYF. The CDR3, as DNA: TGTGCCAGCGAGAAGGAGGCGGCCTACGAGCAGTACTTC.

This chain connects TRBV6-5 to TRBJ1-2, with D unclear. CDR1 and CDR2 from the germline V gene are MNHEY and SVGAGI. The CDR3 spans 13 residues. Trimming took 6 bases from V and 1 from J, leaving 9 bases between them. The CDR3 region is CASSLHFNYGYTF. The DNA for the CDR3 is TGTGCCAGCAGCCTGCACTTTAACTATGGCTACACCTTC.

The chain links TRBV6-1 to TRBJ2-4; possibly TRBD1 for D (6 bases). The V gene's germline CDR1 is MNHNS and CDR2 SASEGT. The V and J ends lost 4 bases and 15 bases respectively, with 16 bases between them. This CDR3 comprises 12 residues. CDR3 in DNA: TGTGCCAGCAGTGCGAACAGGGTACTCGGGTACTTC. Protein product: CASSANRVLGYF.

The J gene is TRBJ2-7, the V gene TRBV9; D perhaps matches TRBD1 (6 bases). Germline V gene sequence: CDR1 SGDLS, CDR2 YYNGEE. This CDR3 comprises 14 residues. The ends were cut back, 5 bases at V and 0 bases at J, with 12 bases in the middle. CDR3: CASSPTGSSYEQYF. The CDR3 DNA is TGTGCCAGCAGTCCTACAGGGAGCTCCTACGAGCAGTACTTC.

CDR3 amino acids: CASSPGQGGEKLFF. The CDR3 region has the DNA TGTGCCAGCAGTCCGGGACAGGGGGGGGAAAAACTGTTTTTT. This chain joins TRBV6-5 and TRBJ1-4; 11 nucleotides align to TRBD1. Trimming took 5 bases from V and 8 from J; bases not matched to a gene: 4. The CDR3 is made up of 14 amino acids. The germline gives CDR1 MNHEY, CDR2 SVGAGI.

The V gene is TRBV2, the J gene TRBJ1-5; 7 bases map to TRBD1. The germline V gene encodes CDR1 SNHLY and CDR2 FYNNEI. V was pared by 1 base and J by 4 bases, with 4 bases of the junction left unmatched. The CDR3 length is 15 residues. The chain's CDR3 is CASSEVRGSNQPQHF. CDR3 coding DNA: TGTGCCAGCAGTGAAGTCAGGGGGAGTAATCAGCCCCAGCATTTT. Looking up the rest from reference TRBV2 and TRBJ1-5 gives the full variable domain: EPEVTQTPSHQVTQMGQEVILRCVPISNHLYFYWYRQILGQKVEFLVSFYNNEISEKSEIFDDQFSVERPDGSNFTLKIRSTKLEDSAMYFCASSEVRGSNQPQHFGDGTRLSIL.

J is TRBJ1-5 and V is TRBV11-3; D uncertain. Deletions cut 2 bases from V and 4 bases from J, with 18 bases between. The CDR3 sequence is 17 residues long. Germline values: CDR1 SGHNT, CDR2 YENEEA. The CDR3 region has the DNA TGTGCCAGCAGCTTAAGGCGGAGGAAAAGTCTAAATCAGCCCCAGCATTTT. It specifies CASSLRRRKSLNQPQHF.

The CDR3 protein is CAWTGLDTQYF. CDR3 nucleotides: TGTGCCTGGACAGGTCTGGATACGCAGTATTTT. The chain is built from TRBV30 and TRBJ2-3, with D hard to call. Germline V lookup: CDR1 GTSNPN, CDR2 SVGIG (reference sequence). The CDR3 length is 11 residues. V was pared by 4 bases and J by 6 bases, with 8 bases between. The full variable domain, completed using reference TRBV30 and TRBJ2-3, is SQTIHQWPATLVQPVGSPLSLECTVEGTSNPNLYWYRQAAGRGLQLLFYSVGIGQISSEVPQNLSASRPQDRQFILSSKKLLLSDSGFYLCAWTGLDTQYFGPGTRLTVL.

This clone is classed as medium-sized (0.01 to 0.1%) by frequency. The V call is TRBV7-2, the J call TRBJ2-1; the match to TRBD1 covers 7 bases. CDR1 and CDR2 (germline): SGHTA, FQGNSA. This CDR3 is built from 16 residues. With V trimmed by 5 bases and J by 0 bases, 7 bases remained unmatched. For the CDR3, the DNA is TGTGCCAGCAGCCAATCGACAGGGAGCTCCTACAATGAGCAGTTCTTC. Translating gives CASSQSTGSSYNEQFF.

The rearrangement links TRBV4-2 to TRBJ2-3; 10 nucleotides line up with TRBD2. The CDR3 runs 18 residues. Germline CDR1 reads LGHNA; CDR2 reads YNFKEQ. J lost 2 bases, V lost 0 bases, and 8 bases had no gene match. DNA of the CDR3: TGTGCCAGCAGCCAAGATCCCCCTAGCGGGAGTCCCACAGATACGCAGTATTTT. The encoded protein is CASSQDPPSGSPTDTQYF.

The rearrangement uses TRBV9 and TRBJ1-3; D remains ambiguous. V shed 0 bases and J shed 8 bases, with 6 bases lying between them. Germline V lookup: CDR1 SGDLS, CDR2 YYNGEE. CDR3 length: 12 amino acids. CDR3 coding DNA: TGTGCCAGCAGCGTAGTGAGCCACACCATATATTTT. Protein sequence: CASSVVSHTIYF.

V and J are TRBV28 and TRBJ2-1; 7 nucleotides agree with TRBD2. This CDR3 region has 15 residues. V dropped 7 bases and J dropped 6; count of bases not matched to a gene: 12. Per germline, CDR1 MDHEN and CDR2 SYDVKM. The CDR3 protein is CASKQRDALVNEQFF. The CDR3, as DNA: TGTGCCAGCAAACAGCGGGACGCCCTTGTCAATGAGCAGTTCTTC.

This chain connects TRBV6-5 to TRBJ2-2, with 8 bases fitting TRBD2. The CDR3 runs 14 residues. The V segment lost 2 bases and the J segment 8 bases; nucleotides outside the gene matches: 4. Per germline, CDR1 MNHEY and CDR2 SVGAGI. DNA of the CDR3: TGTGCCAGCAGTTACAGCGGGAGATTGGGGGAGCTGTTTTTT. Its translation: CASSYSGRLGELFF.

The CDR3 region has the DNA TGTGCCAGCAGTTACAGGGTCGGCACTGAAGCTTTCTTT. Translation gives CASSYRVGTEAFF. The chain has TRBV7-3 and TRBJ1-1, with D perhaps matching TRBD1 (6 bases). This CDR3 has 13 residues. Germline assignment: CDR1 SGHTA and CDR2 FQGTGA. V lost 6 bases to trimming and J lost 4 bases, with 12 bases between them.

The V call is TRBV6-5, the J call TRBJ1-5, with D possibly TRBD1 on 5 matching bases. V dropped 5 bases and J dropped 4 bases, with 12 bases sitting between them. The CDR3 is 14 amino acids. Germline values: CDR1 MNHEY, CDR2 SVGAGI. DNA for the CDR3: TGTGCCAGCAGTGAGCGACAGCTGAATCAGCCCCAGCATTTT. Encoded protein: CASSERQLNQPQHF.

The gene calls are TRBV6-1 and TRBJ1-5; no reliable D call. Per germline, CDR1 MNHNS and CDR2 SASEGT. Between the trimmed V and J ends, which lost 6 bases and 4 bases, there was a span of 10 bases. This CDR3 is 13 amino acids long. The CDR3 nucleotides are TGTGCCAGCAGACTCGATAGTAATCAGCCCCAGCATTTT. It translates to CASRLDSNQPQHF.

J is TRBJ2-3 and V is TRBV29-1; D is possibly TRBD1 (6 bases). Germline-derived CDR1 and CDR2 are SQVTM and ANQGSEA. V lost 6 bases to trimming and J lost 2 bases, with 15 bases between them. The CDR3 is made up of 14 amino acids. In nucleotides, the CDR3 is TGCAGCGTCCCCTGGGCAGGGGACACAGATACGCAGTATTTT. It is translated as CSVPWAGDTDTQYF.

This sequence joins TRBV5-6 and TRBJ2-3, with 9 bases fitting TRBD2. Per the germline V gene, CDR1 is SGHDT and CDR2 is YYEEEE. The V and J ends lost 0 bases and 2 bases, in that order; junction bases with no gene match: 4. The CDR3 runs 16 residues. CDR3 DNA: TGTGCCAGCAGCTTGGTAGCGGGAGAATCCACAGATACGCAGTATTTT. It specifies CASSLVAGESTDTQYF.

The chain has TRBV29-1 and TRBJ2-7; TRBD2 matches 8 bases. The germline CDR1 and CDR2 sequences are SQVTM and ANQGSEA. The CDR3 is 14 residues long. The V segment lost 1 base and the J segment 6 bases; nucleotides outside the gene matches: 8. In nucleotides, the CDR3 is TGCAGCGTTGAAGGCGTCGGACTAGCTCGCGAGCAGTACTTC. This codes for CSVEGVGLAREQYF.

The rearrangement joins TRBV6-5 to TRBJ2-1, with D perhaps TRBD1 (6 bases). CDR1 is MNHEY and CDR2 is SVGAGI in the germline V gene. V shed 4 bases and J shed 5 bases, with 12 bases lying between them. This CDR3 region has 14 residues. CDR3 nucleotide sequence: TGTGCCAGCAGTTCGGACAGTGAACACAATGAGCAGTTCTTC. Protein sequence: CASSSDSEHNEQFF.

The CDR3 region has the DNA TGCAGCGTCCGTCCCTTTCAGGGTAAAGGCCAAGAGACCCAGTACTTC. Its translation: CSVRPFQGKGQETQYF. The chain combines TRBV29-1 with TRBJ2-5; a weak D match, TRBD1 (5 bases). V was clipped by 6 bases and J by 1 base, with 21 bases between them. The CDR3 is 16 amino acids. The germline CDR1 and CDR2 sequences are SQVTM and ANQGSEA.

CDR3: CAWSGAGYEQYF. In DNA, the CDR3 is TGTGCCTGGAGTGGGGCAGGGTACGAGCAGTACTTC. The V gene is TRBV30, the J gene TRBJ2-7, with D possibly TRBD1 on 5 matching bases. Germline CDR1 is GTSNPN and CDR2 is SVGIG (reference sequence). The germline V and J ends were trimmed by 1 base and 4 bases, with 8 bases remaining between them. CDR3 length equals 12 residues. Full variable domain (outside the CDR3, taken from reference TRBV30 and TRBJ2-7): SQTIHQWPATLVQPVGSPLSLECTVEGTSNPNLYWYRQAAGRGLQLLFYSVGIGQISSEVPQNLSASRPQDRQFILSSKKLLLSDSGFYLCAWSGAGYEQYFGPGTRLTVT.